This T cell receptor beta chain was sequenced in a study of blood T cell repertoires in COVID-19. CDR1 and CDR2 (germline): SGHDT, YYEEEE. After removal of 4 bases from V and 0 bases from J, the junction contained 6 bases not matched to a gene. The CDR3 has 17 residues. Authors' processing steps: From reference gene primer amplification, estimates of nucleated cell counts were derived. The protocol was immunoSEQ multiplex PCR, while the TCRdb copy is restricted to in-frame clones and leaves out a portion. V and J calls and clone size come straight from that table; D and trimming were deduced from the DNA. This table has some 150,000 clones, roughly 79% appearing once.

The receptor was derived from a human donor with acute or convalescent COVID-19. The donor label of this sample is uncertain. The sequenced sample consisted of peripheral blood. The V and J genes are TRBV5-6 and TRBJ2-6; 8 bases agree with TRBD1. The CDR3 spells CASSLRGRVSGANVLTF. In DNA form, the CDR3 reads TGTGCCAGCAGCCTCAGGGGGCGCGTCTCTGGGGCCAACGTCCTGACTTTC.